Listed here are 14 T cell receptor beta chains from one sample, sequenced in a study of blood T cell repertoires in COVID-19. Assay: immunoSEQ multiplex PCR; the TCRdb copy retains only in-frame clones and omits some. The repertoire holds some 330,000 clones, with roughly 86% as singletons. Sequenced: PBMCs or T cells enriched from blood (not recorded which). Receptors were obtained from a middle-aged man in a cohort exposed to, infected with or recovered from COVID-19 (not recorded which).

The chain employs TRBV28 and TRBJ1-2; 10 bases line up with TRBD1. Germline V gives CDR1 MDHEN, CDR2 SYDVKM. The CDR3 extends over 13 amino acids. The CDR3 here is CASGTGDLYGYTF. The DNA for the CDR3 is TGTGCTAGTGGGACAGGGGACCTATATGGCTACACCTTC.

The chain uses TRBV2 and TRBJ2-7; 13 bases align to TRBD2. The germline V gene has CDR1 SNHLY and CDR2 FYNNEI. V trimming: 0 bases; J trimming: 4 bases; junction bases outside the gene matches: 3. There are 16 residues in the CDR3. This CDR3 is CASSEAGTSGKYEQYF. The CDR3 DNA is TGTGCCAGCAGTGAAGCGGGGACTAGCGGGAAGTACGAGCAGTACTTC. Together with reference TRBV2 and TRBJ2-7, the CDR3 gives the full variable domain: EPEVTQTPSHQVTQMGQEVILRCVPISNHLYFYWYRQILGQKVEFLVSFYNNEISEKSEIFDDQFSVERPDGSNFTLKIRSTKLEDSAMYFCASSEAGTSGKYEQYFGPGTRLTVT.

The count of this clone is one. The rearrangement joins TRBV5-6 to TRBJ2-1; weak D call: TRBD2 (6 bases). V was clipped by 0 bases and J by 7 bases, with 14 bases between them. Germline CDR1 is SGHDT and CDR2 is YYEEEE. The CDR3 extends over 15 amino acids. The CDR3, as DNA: TGTGCCAGCAGCTTGGGGCTAGCGTGGAGAAATGAGCAGTTCTTC. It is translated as CASSLGLAWRNEQFF.

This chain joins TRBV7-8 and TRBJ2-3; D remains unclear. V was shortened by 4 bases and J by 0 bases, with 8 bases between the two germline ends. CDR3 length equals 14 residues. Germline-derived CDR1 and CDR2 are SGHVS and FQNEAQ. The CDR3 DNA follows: TGTGCCAGCAGCTATAGCAGAAGCACAGATACGCAGTATTTT. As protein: CASSYSRSTDTQYF.

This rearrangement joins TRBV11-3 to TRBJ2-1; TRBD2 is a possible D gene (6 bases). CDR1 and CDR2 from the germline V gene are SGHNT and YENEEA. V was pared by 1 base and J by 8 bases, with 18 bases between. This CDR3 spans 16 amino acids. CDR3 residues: CASSLGVGSIVDEQFF. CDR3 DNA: TGTGCCAGCAGCTTAGGGGTCGGGAGTATCGTAGATGAGCAGTTCTTC.

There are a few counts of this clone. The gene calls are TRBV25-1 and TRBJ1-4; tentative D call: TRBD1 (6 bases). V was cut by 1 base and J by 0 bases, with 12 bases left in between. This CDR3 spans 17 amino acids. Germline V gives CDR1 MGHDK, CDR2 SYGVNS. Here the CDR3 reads CASSESGHLATNEKLFF. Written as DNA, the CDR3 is TGTGCCAGCAGTGAATCGGGACACTTAGCAACTAATGAAAAACTGTTTTTT.

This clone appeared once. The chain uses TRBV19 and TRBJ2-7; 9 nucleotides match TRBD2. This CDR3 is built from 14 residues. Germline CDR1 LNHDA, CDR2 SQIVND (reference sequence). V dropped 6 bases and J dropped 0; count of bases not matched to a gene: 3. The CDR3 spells CASRNSGSSYEQYF. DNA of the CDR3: TGTGCCAGTAGAAATAGCGGGAGCTCCTACGAGCAGTACTTC.

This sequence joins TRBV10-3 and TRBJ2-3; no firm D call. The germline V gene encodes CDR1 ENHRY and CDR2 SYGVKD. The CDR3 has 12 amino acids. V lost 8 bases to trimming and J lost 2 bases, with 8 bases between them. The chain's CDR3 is CAIARNTDTQYF. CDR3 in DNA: TGTGCCATCGCCAGAAACACAGATACGCAGTATTTT.

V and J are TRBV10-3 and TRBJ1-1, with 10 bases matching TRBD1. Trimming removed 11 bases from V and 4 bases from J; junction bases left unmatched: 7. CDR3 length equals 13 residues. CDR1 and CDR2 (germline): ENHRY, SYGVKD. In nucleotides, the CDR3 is TGTGCCTTAAGGGACAGGGGAACCACTGAAGCTTTCTTT. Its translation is CALRDRGTTEAFF.

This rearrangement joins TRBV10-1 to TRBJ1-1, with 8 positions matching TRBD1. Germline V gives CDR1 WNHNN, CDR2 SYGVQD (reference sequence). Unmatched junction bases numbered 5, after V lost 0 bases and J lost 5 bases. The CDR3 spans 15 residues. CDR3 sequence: CASSESGRGQTEAFF. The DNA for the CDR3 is TGCGCCAGCAGTGAGTCCGGCAGGGGGCAAACTGAAGCTTTCTTT.

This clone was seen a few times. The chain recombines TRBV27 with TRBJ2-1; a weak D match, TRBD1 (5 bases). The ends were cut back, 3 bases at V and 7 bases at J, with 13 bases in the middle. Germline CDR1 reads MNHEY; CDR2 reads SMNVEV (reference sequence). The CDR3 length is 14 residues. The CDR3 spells CASSFRGRVNEQFF. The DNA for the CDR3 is TGTGCCAGCAGTTTTAGGGGTAGGGTGAATGAGCAGTTCTTC.

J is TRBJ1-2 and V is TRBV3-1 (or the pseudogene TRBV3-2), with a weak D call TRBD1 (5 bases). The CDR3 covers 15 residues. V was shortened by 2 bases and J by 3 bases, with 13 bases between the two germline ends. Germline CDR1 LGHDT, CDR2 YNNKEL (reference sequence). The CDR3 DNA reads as TGTGCCAGCAGCCAAACCAGTGACAGCTACTATGGCTACACCTTC. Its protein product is CASSQTSDSYYGYTF.

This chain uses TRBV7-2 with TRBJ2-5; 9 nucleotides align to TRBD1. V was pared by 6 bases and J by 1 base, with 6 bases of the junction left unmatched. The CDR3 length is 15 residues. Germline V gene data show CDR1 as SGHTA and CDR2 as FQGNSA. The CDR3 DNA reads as TGTGCCAGCAGGCGCGTGACAGGGGGCCAAGAGACCCAGTACTTC. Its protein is CASRRVTGGQETQYF.

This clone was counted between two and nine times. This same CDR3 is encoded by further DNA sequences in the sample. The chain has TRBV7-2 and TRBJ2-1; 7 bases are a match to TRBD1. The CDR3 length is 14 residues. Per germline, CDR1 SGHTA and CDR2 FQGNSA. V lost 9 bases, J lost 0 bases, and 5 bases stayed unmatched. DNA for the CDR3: TGTGCCAGTTCCCGGGACAGCTCCTACAATGAGCAGTTCTTC. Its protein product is CASSRDSSYNEQFF.